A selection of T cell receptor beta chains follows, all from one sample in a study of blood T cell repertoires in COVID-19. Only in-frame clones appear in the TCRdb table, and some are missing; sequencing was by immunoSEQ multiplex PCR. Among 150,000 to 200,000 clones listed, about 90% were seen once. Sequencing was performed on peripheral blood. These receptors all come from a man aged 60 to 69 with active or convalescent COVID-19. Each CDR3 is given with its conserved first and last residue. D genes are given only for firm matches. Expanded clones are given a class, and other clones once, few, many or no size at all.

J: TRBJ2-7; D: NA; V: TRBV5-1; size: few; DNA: TGCGCCAGCAGCTTATCCAACACAGAGAAGTACTTC; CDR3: CASSLSNTEKYF
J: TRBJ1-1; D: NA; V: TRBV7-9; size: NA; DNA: TGTGCCAGCAGCCGCGACGGAGGGAACACTGAAGCTTTCTTT; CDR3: CASSRDGGNTEAFF
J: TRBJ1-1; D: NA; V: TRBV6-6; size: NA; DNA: TGTGCCAGCAGTTTTGGACAGACTGAAGCTTTCTTT; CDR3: CASSFGQTEAFF
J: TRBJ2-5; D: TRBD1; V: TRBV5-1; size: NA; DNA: TGCGCCAGCAGCTTGGAGGGGGCCGGAGAGACCCAGTACTTC; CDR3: CASSLEGAGETQYF
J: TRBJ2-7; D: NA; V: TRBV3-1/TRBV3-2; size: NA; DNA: TGTGCCAGCAGCCATAGCAACGAGCAGTACTTC; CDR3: CASSHSNEQYF
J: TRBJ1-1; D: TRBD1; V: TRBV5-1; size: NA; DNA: TGCGCCAGCAGCAACCGGGACAGGGCTATGAACACTGAAGCTTTCTTT; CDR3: CASSNRDRAMNTEAFF
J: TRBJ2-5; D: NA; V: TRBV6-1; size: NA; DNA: TGTGCCAGCAGTGAACCGAGGGAGGCTGAAGAGACCCAGTACTTC; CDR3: CASSEPREAEETQYF
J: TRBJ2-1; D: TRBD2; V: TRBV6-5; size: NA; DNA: TGTGCCAGCACCCGGACTAGCGGGGGGGGTGAGCAGTTCTTC; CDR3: CASTRTSGGGEQFF
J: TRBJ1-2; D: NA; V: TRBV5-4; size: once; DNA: TGTGCCAGCAGCTCGGCCAGGGGTAGAGAGGGCTACACCTTC; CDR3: CASSSARGREGYTF
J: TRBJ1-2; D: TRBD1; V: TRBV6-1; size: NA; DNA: TGTGCCAGCAGTGAAGCGGGACAGTATGGCTACACCTTC; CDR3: CASSEAGQYGYTF
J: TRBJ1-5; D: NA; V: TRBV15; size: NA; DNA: TGTGCCACCAGCAGAGATAATGGCCCCCAGCATTTT; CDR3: CATSRDNGPQHF
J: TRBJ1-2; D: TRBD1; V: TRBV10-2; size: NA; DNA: TGCGCCAGCAGTGAAAGGGGGCGGGCGCCTGGGGGCTACACCTTC; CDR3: CASSERGRAPGGYTF
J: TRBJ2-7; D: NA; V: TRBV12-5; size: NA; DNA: TGTGCTAGTGGTCCCGGGACTCCATACTCCTACGAGCAGTACTTC; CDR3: CASGPGTPYSYEQYF
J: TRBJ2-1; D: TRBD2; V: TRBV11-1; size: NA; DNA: TGTGCCAGCAGCTCGGGACTAGCGGACAATGAGCAGTTCTTC; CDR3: CASSSGLADNEQFF
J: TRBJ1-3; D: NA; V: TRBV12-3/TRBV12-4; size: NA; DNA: TGTGCCAGCAGTATACAGGGAAACACCATATATTTT; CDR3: CASSIQGNTIYF
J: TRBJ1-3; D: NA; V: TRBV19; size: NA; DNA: TGTGCCAGTAGTATAGTGGCGGACTCTGGAAACACCATATATTTT; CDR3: CASSIVADSGNTIYF
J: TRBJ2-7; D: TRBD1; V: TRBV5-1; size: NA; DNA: TGCGCCAGCAGCTTAGGTTGGGACAGCTCGGGCGAGCAGTACTTC; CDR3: CASSLGWDSSGEQYF
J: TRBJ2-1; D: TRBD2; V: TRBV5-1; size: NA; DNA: TGCGCCAGCACCGCGGGGGGGCTGACATACAATGAGCAGTTCTTC; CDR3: CASTAGGLTYNEQFF
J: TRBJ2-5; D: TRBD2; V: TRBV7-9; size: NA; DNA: TGTGCCAGCAGCTTAGAGCTAGCGGGGGGCGCCCAGTACTTC; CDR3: CASSLELAGGAQYF
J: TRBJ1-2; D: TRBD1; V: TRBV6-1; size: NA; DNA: TGTGCCAGCAGTGAGAGGGACAGGGCCGATGGCTACACCTTC; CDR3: CASSERDRADGYTF
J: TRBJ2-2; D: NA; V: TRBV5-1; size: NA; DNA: TGCGCCAGCAGCCCGGAGGGGGGGCTAGGGACCGGGGAGCTGTTTTTT; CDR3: CASSPEGGLGTGELFF
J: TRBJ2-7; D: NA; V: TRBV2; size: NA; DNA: TGTGCCAGCAGTGACCACGGAGTAGGCGAGCAGTACTTC; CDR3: CASSDHGVGEQYF
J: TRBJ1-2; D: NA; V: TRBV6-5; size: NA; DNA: TGTGCCAGCAGCATACAGGGCAAAGGTGGCTACACCTTC; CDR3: CASSIQGKGGYTF
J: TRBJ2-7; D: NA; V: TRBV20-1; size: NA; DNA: TGCAGTGCCGCAAGAGGCTACGAGCAGTACTTC; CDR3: CSAARGYEQYF
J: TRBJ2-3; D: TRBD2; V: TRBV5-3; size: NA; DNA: TGTGCCAGAAGCTCGAGCCGGGGGGGCCGGACAGATACGCAGTATTTT; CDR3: CARSSSRGGRTDTQYF
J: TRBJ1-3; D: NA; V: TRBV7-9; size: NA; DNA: TGTGCCAGCAGTCTGACAGAACCCGGAAACACCATATATTTT; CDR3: CASSLTEPGNTIYF
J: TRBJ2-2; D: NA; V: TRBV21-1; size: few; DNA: TGTGCCAGCAGCAAAGCTGACCGGGACAACCTTTTCCTGAACACCGGGGAGCTGTTTTTT; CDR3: CASSKADRDNLFLNTGELFF
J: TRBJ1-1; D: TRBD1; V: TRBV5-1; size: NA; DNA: TGCGCCAGCAGCTTGGTCCAGGGGGACACTGAAGCTTTCTTT; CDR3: CASSLVQGDTEAFF
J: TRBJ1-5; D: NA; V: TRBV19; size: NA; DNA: TGTGCCAGTAGTGACAGACAGCCCCAGCATTTT; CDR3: CASSDRQPQHF
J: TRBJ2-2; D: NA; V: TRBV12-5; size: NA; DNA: TGTGCTAGTGTTGTAAGCGCGAACACCGGGGAGCTGTTTTTT; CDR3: CASVVSANTGELFF